The 9 T cell receptor beta chains below all came from one sample that was sequenced in a study of T cells in localized non-small cell lung cancer. Sequencing was performed with immunoSEQ multiplex PCR; in TCRdb, only in-frame clones are kept and a portion is missing. The sample lists 65,000 to 90,000 clones, roughly 75% occurring once. The source was PBMCs, collected before any cancer treatment. The receptor source for this set is a man aged 35 to 70 with stage II squamous cell lung carcinoma.

The V call is TRBV7-2, the J call TRBJ1-3, with D perhaps matching TRBD1 (6 bases). V was trimmed by 5 bases and J by 0 bases, leaving 8 bases between them. The germline V gene has CDR1 SGHTA and CDR2 FQGNSA. The CDR3 contains 14 residues. The CDR3 loop is CASSGQLSGNTIYF. CDR3 coding DNA: TGTGCCAGCAGCGGACAGCTCTCTGGAAACACCATATATTTT. Filled out from reference TRBV7-2 and TRBJ1-3, the complete variable domain reads GAGVSQSPSNKVTEKGKDVELRCDPISGHTALYWYRQSLGQGLEFLIYFQGNSAPDKSGLPSDRFSAERTGGSVSTLTIQRTQQEDSAVYLCASSGQLSGNTIYFGEGSWLTVV.

The chain has TRBV14 and TRBJ2-7; D gene ambiguous. Per germline, CDR1 SGHDN and CDR2 FVKESK. CDR3 length: 12 amino acids. The V and J ends lost 0 bases and 6 bases respectively, with 6 bases between them. CDR3 amino acids: CASSQDTIEQYF. For the CDR3, the DNA is TGTGCCAGCAGCCAAGATACAATCGAGCAGTACTTC.

This chain connects TRBV28 to TRBJ2-1, with no clear D. The CDR3 contains 17 residues. Trimming removed 3 bases at V and 0 bases at J, with 15 bases between. Looked up from germline, CDR1 is MDHEN and CDR2 is SYDVKM. The CDR3 loop reads CASSFVLDLLSYNEQFF. The CDR3 DNA reads TGTGCCAGCAGTTTTGTTTTGGACCTTCTCTCCTACAATGAGCAGTTCTTC. Complete variable domain (other parts from reference TRBV28 and TRBJ2-1): DVKVTQSSRYLVKRTGEKVFLECVQDMDHENMFWYRQDPGLGLRLIYFSYDVKMKEKGDIPEGYSVSREKKERFSLILESASTNQTSMYLCASSFVLDLLSYNEQFFGPGTRLTVL.

The chain uses TRBV4-1 and TRBJ1-2, with 9 nucleotides matching TRBD1. Per the germline V gene, CDR1 is MGHRA and CDR2 is YSYEKL. The CDR3 contains 17 residues. The V and J ends lost 1 base and 2 bases, in that order; junction bases with no gene match: 8. CDR3 sequence: CASSQGLTGGLNYGYTF. For the CDR3, the DNA is TGCGCCAGCAGCCAAGGGCTTACAGGGGGCCTAAACTATGGCTACACCTTC.

V is TRBV2 and J is TRBJ2-7, with a weak D call TRBD1 (5 bases). The length of the CDR3 is 14 residues. Looked up from germline, CDR1 is SNHLY and CDR2 is FYNNEI. The V end lost 3 bases, the J end lost 4 bases, and 13 bases lay between the germline ends. The CDR3 sequence: CASSEGQGKYEQYF. CDR3 nucleotides: TGTGCCAGCAGTGAGGGGCAGGGAAAATACGAGCAGTACTTC. The entire variable domain, with the rest obtained from reference TRBV2 and TRBJ2-7, is as follows: EPEVTQTPSHQVTQMGQEVILRCVPISNHLYFYWYRQILGQKVEFLVSFYNNEISEKSEIFDDQFSVERPDGSNFTLKIRSTKLEDSAMYFCASSEGQGKYEQYFGPGTRLTVT.

The gene calls are TRBV11-3 and TRBJ2-7; 10 bases map to TRBD2. Germline loops: CDR1 SGHNT, CDR2 YENEEA. After removal of 1 base from V and 7 bases from J, the junction contained 10 bases not matched to a gene. CDR3 length: 16 residues. The DNA of the CDR3 is TGTGCCAGCAGCTTAGTTCAGCGGGAGGGCCTGATGGAGCAGTACTTC. This gives the protein CASSLVQREGLMEQYF.

V usage is TRBV18 and J usage is TRBJ2-3; D is possibly TRBD1 (5 bases). Germline V lookup: CDR1 KGHSH, CDR2 LQKENI. The CDR3 sequence is 16 residues long. V lost 0 bases and J 3 bases, leaving 13 bases between the germline ends. The CDR3 spells CASSPPAGSRTDTQYF. CDR3 coding DNA: TGTGCCAGCTCACCACCGGCAGGGTCAAGGACAGATACGCAGTATTTT.

The chain uses TRBV6-5 and TRBJ2-7, with D perhaps TRBD1 (6 bases). V was clipped by 2 bases and J by 2 bases, with 10 bases between them. In germline, CDR1 is MNHEY, CDR2 SVGAGI. There are 14 residues in the CDR3. CDR3 DNA: TGTGCCAGCAGTTACCGGGACAACCCCTACGAGCAGTACTTC. This encodes CASSYRDNPYEQYF.

CDR3 region: CASRTSGRANEQFF. In DNA, the CDR3 is TGTGCCAGCAGAACTAGCGGGAGGGCAAATGAGCAGTTCTTC. The rearrangement joins TRBV28 to TRBJ2-1, with TRBD2 matching over 13 bases. Germline values: CDR1 MDHEN, CDR2 SYDVKM. Trimming took 6 bases from V and 7 from J; bases not matched to a gene: 3. The CDR3 contains 14 residues.